Below, one T cell receptor (beta chain) is given with its context. Its antigen remains unidentified. Read data end 3 residues before the CDR3 end; the end is taken from the germline J gene. TCR beta CDR3 regions were amplified by multiplex PCR from an average of around 1,200 ng genomic DNA per sample using the immunoSEQ assay. To correct primer bias, the assay used a complete synthetic TCR repertoire to set an amplification baseline. Amplicons were sequenced on the Illumina platform. The paper's data handling went like this. Sequence errors were corrected by clustering with frequency ratios and a modified nearest-neighbor algorithm, and the sequences were then analyzed in the immunoSEQ Analyzer using IMGT gene definitions. At each rarefaction depth, TCR richness and evenness were averaged across 20 rarefaction repeats, and any sample with fewer sequences than the depth was left out. Wilcoxon rank sum tests with FDR correction were used to compare relative abundances of V, D and J genes between the groups. An intraclass correlation of 95% to 97% for TCR richness and an average of around 76% across 60 to 80 gene segments were obtained from the blinded duplicates. The clones in this table, taken by TCRdb from immuneACCESS, are in-frame only. Not every clone is retained; where verified, under half of the shortfall comes from an unresolved V gene, and the cause of the rest is unknown. From that table come the V and J calls and clone size; the DNA was used to work out D and trimming. This sample's table lists tens of thousands of clones. The ten largest clones capture approximately 40% of the sample.

Including cysteine and phenylalanine, the CDR3 has 15 amino acids. The DNA covers only part of the CDR3, 36 bases in frame from base 1. Unmatched junction bases come to 8, with V trimmed by 6 bases and J by 5 bases. Based on the germline V gene, the CDR1 and CDR2 sequences are MNHEY and SVGEGT. The sample originates from a study of T cells in women clearing cervical HPV infection (dated by TCRdb to 2017 to 2018). In terms of the full investigation: The cases were roughly 23 women with histologically confirmed HPV16-related CIN3 or worse, and 2 of those women had invasive cancers. Among cases, blood sampling came a median of about 150 days after lesion detection, with an interquartile range of roughly 85 to 220 days. Nested within Costa Rica's Guanacaste HPV Natural History Study, an exploratory proof-of-principle case-control study compared TCR repertoires across cervical HPV16 outcomes. Cases had a median age of approximately 35 years compared with approximately 40 for controls, and baseline characteristics showed no significant differences between the groups. Cases and controls were matched on age within five years and on year of sample collection. Blood from cases was collected at the visit where the lesion was first found, while blood from controls was collected once the infection could no longer be detected. HLA typing was available for only a few women, so HLA type could not be excluded as a confounder. Controls were some 26 women whose single incident HPV16 infection cleared within 12 months without precancer or cancer developing. Quality controls consisted of five blinded duplicates per group, for a total of 60 or so samples made up of approximately 50 participants and around ten replicates. In the parent cohort, about 10,000 women aged 18 or older were enrolled in Guanacaste, Costa Rica, during about 1993 to 1994 and were followed for roughly 7 years. Results and caveats for the whole study, not just this receptor: CIN3+ cases had significantly higher TCR repertoire richness than controls across sequencing depths, but evenness did not differ between the groups. Cases were distinguished from controls with an estimated AUC of approximately 0.83 by random forest classifiers combining richness and V gene abundances. The cross-sectional design could not show whether the associations came before the infection or were a result of it, and neither effector/memory subsets nor HPV-specific T cells were isolated. Lower TRBV6-7 relative abundance was observed in cases than in controls (around 0.11% versus 0.15%; Bonferroni P = 0.0008). Because the number of T cells in each sample was unknown, differences in richness could reflect differing T-cell content rather than repertoire biology.

Every participant had a single incident cervical HPV16 infection, and women with prevalent HPV16 infections were excluded. Cervical HPV DNA was detected by MY09/MY11 PCR and genotyped by dot-blot hybridization. Fifteen mL of heparinized blood were centrifuged, and the buffy coat was split into aliquots, frozen at -30 degrees C, and then kept at -80 degrees C. QIAGEN kits were used to extract genomic DNA from buffy coat specimens. This sequence was found in a woman between 18 and 70 years old with a cervical HPV16 infection that either progressed to CIN3+ or cleared (not recorded which). The sequenced sample consisted of blood buffy coat. The chain links TRBV6-2 or TRBV6-3 with TRBJ2-2, and 8 junction bases match TRBD1. The CDR3 reads as follows: CASRSGTGWTGELFF. The CDR3 bases that were read are TGTGCCAGCAGAAGTGGGACAGGTTGGACCGGGGAG.